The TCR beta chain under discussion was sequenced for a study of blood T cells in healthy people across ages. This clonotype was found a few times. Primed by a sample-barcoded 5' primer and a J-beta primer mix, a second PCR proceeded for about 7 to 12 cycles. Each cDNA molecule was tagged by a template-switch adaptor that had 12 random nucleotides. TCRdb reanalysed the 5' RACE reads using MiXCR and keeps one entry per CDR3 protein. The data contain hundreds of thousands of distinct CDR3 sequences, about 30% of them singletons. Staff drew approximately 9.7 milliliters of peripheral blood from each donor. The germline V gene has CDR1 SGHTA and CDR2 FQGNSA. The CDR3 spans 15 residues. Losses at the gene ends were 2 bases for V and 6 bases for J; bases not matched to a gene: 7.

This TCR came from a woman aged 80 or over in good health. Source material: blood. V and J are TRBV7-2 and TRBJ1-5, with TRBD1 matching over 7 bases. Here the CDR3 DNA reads TGTGCCAGCAGCTTAAACAGGGGCATGGGTCAGCCCCAGCATTTT. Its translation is CASSLNRGMGQPQHF. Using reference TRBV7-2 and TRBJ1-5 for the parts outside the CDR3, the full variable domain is GAGVSQSPSNKVTEKGKDVELRCDPISGHTALYWYRQSLGQGLEFLIYFQGNSAPDKSGLPSDRFSAERTGGSVSTLTIQRTQQEDSAVYLCASSLNRGMGQPQHFGDGTRLSIL.